Below are 4 T cell receptor beta chains sequenced from a single sample in a study of PD-1 blockade in classical Hodgkin lymphoma. Exposure to brentuximab vedotin varied, and each patient had relapsed following autologous stem cell transplantation. The data were produced by immunoSEQ multiplex PCR, yet TCRdb's version contains in-frame clones alone and is incomplete. The sample lists about 29,000 clones, 70% to 80% seen once, with almost 4% in the top ten. Here the sequenced sample was peripheral blood mononuclear cells (PBMCs), taken before the second cycle of nivolumab. Source of these receptors: a human donor with classical Hodgkin lymphoma.

This chain uses TRBV5-4 with TRBJ1-6; 8 nucleotides match TRBD1. The CDR3 contains 13 residues. From germline, CDR1 is SGHNT and CDR2 YYREEE (reference sequence). V gave up 5 bases and J gave up 7 bases; unmatched junction bases: 2. CDR3 bases: TGTGCCAGCAGAAGGACAGGGAATTCACCCCTCCACTTT. It translates to CASRRTGNSPLHF.

The chain employs TRBV19 and TRBJ1-4; D may be TRBD1 (6 bases). The ends were cut back, 4 bases at V and 7 bases at J, with 16 bases in the middle. This CDR3 has 15 amino acids. Germline CDR1 reads LNHDA; CDR2 reads SQIVND (reference sequence). The CDR3 is CASSTLTGYPEKLFF. CDR3 nucleotides: TGTGCCAGTAGTACCCTGACAGGTTATCCTGAAAAACTGTTTTTT.

The chain recombines TRBV10-2 with TRBJ1-5; D gene ambiguous. The CDR3 runs 13 residues. Trimming removed 6 bases at V and 5 bases at J, with 11 bases between. Germline V gene sequence: CDR1 WSHSY, CDR2 SAAADI. The CDR3 DNA sequence: TGCGCCAGCAGAAACACGAGGGATCAGCCCCAGCATTTT. Translated: CASRNTRDQPQHF.

The chain couples TRBV6-5 to TRBJ2-1, with TRBD2 identical over 14 bases. This CDR3 comprises 13 residues. Germline V gives CDR1 MNHEY, CDR2 SVGAGI. V trimming: 6 bases; J trimming: 9 bases; junction bases outside the gene matches: 1. The CDR3 nucleotides are TGTGCCAGCAGGGGGACTAGCGGGGGTGAGCAGTTCTTC. Protein sequence: CASRGTSGGEQFF.